This TCR beta chain was recorded in a study of blood T cell repertoires in COVID-19. Study as a whole: Donors in the United States, Italy and Spain gave samples during acute or convalescent COVID-19. T cells, B-cell-depleted T cells, or PBMCs supplied cDNA or gDNA.

This clone was found once. V was trimmed by 4 bases and J by 2 bases, leaving 7 bases between them. The CDR3 is made up of 13 amino acids. Germline values: CDR1 SGHAT, CDR2 FQDESV (reference sequence). Data came from immunoSEQ multiplex PCR; TCRdb stores just in-frame clones and leaves some out. The sample holds approximately 100,000 clones, approximately 91% seen once. This sequence originates from a human donor in a cohort sampled during active COVID-19. Sequencing input: peripheral blood. The V gene is TRBV11-1, the J gene TRBJ2-3, with a weak D call TRBD2 (5 bases). CDR3 in amino acids: CASSSGNTDTQYF. The CDR3 DNA is TGTGCCAGCAGCTCCGGGAACACAGATACGCAGTATTTT. Full variable domain (outside the CDR3, taken from reference TRBV11-1 and TRBJ2-3): EAEVAQSPRYKITEKSQAVAFWCDPISGHATLYWYRQILGQGPELLVQFQDESVVDDSQLPKDRFSAERLKGVDSTLKIQPAELGDSAMYLCASSSGNTDTQYFGPGTRLTVL.